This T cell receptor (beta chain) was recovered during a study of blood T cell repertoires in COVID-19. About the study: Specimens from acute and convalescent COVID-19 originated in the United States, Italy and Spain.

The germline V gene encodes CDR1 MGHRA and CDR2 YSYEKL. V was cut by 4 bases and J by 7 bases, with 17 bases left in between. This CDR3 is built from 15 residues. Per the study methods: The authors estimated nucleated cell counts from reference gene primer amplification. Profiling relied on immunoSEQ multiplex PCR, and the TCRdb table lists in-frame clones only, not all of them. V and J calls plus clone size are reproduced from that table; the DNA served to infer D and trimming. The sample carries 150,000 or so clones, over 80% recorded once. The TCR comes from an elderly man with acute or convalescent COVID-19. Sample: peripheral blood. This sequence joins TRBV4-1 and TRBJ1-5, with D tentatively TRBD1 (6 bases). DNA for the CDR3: TGCGCCAGCAGCCTTACAGACACCCAGGGGCAGCCCCAGCATTTT. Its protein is CASSLTDTQGQPQHF.